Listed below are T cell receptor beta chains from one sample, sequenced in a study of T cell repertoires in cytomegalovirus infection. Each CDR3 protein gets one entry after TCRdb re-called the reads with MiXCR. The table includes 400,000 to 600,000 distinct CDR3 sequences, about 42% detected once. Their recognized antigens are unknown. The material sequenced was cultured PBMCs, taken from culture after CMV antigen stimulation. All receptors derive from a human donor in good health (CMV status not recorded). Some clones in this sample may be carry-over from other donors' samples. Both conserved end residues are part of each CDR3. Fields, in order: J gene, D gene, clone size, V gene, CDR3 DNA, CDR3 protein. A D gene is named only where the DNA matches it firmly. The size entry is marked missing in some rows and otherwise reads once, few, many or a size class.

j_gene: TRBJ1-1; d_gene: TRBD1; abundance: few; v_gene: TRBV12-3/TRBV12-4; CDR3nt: TGTGCCAGCACCCAGGACAGGAGGACTGAAGCTTTCTTT; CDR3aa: CASTQDRRTEAFF
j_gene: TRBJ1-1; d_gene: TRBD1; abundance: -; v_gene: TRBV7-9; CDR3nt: TGTGCCAGCAACGAGGCCGGGACAGGCAACGCTTTCTTT; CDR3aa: CASNEAGTGNAFF
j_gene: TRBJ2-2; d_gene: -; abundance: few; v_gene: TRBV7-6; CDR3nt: TGTGCCACCCGGGACACTACCGGGGAGCTGTTTTTT; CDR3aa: CATRDTTGELFF
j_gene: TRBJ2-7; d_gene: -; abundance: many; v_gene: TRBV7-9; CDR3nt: TGTGCCAGCAGCTCGGTTTCCTACGAGCAGTACTTC; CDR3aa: CASSSVSYEQYF
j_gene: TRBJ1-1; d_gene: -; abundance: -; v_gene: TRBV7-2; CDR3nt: TGTGCCAGCAGCCTGACCCGTGAAGCTTTCTTT; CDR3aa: CASSLTREAFF
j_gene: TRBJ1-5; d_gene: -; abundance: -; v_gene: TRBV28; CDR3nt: TGTGCCAGCAACGGGAGGAACAATCAGCCCCAGCATTTT; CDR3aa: CASNGRNNQPQHF
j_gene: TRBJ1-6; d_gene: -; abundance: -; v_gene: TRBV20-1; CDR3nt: TGCAGTGCCCCGACGGGGATAGGGTCACCCCTCCACTTT; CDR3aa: CSAPTGIGSPLHF
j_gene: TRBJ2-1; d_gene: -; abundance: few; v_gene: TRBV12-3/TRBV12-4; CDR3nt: TGTGCCAGCAGCTCCCGCGGCGATGAGCAGTTCTTC; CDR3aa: CASSSRGDEQFF
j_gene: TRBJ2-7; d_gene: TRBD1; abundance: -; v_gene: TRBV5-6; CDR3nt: TGTGCCAGCAGCTCCGGGACAGACTACGAGCAGTACTTC; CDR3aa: CASSSGTDYEQYF
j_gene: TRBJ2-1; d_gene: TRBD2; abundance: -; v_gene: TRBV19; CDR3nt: TGTGCCACCCGGAGCGGGATCGCCTACAATGAGCAGTTCTTC; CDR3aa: CATRSGIAYNEQFF
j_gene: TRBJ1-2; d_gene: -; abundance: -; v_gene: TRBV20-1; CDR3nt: TGCAGTGCTGAGGAGGTGGACCCGGGCTACACCTTC; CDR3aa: CSAEEVDPGYTF
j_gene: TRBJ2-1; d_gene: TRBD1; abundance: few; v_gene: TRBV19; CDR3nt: TGTGCCAGTAGTTTCCGGACAGGGTCCAATGAGCAGTTCTTC; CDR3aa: CASSFRTGSNEQFF
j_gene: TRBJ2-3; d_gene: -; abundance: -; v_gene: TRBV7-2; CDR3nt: TGTGCCAGCAGCTTAACGAGGGAGTCAGATACGCAGTATTTT; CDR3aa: CASSLTRESDTQYF
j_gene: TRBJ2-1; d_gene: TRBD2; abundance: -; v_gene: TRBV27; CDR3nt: TGTGCCAGCAGTTTAAGGGGAGGGACTAGCGCGTTCTTC; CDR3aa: CASSLRGGTSAFF
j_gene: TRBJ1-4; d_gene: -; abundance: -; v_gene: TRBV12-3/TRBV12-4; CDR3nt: TGTGCCAGCAGTTTTGGGCAAAGCCATGCAACTAATGAAAAACTGTTTTTT; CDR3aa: CASSFGQSHATNEKLFF
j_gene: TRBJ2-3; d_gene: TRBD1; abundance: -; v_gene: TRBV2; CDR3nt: TGTGCCAGCAGCCGGGACAGGGGATCCGCAGATACGCAGTATTTT; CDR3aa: CASSRDRGSADTQYF
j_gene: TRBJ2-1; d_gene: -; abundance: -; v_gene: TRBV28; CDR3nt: TGTGCCAGCAGCTTACCAGGGACTTACGCACCCGGCCTCAATGAGCAGTTCTTC; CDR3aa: CASSLPGTYAPGLNEQFF
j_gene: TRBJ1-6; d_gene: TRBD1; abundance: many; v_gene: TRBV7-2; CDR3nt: TGTGCCAGCAGCTTATTCCAGGGGGCGCGTAATTCACCCCTCCACTTT; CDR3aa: CASSLFQGARNSPLHF
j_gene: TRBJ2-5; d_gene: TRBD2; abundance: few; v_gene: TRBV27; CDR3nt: TGTGCCAGCAGGTCTAGCGGGTTGCAGTACTTC; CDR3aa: CASRSSGLQYF
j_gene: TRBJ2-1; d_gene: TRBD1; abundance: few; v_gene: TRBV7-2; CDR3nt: TGTGCCAGCAGCCTACAGGGGCGTGTGGACAATGAGCAGTTCTTC; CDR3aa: CASSLQGRVDNEQFF
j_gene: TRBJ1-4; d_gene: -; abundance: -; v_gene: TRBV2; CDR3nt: TGTGCCAGCAGTGTGGGAACTAATGAAAAACTGTTTTTT; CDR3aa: CASSVGTNEKLFF